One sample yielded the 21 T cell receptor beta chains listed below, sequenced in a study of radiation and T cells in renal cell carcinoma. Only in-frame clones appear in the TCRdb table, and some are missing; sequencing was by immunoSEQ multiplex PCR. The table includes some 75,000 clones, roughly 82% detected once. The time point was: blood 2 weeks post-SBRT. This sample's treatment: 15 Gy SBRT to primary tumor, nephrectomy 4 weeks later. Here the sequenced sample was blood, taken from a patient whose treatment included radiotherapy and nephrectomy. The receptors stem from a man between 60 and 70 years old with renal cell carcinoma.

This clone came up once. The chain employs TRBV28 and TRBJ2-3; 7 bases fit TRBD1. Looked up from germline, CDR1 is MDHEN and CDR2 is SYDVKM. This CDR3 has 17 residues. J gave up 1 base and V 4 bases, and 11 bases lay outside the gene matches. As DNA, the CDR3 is TGTGCCAGCAGTTCCTTAAAAACAGGGGCGGGCACAGATACGCAGTATTTT. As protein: CASSSLKTGAGTDTQYF.

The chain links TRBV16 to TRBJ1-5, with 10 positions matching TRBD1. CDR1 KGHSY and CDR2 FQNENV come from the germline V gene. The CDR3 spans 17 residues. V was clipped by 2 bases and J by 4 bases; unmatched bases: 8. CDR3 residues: CASSQRDRGFSNQPQHF. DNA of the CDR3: TGTGCCAGCAGCCAAAGGGACAGGGGATTTAGTAATCAGCCCCAGCATTTT.

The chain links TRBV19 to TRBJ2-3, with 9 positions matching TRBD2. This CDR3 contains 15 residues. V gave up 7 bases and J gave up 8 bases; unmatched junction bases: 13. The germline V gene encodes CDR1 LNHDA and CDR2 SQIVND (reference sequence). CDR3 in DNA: TGTGCCAGTACTCCGACTAGCGGAGTATTTCTTACGCAGTATTTT. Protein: CASTPTSGVFLTQYF.

DNA of the CDR3: TGTGCCAGCACCCACTCCCGGACAGGAATGGAGACCCAGTACTTC. Protein sequence: CASTHSRTGMETQYF. The chain recombines TRBV13 with TRBJ2-5, with 7 bases matching TRBD1. CDR1 and CDR2 from the germline V gene are PRHDT and FYEKMQ (reference sequence). The J segment lost 5 bases and the V segment lost 7 bases, leaving 13 bases of the junction unmatched. The CDR3 length is 15 residues.

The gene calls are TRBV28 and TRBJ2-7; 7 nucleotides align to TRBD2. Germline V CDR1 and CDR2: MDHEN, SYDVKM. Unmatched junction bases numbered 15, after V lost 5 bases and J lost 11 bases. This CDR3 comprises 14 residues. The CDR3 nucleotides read TGTGCCAGCAGTACCGGACTGGGGACTACGAGGAAGTACTTC. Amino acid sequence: CASSTGLGTTRKYF.

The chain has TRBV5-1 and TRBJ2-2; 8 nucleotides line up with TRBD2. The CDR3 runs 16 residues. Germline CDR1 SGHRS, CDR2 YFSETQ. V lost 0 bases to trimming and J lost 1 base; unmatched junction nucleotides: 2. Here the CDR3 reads CASSLGTSGNTGELFF. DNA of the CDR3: TGCGCCAGCAGCTTGGGAACTAGCGGGAACACCGGGGAGCTGTTTTTT.

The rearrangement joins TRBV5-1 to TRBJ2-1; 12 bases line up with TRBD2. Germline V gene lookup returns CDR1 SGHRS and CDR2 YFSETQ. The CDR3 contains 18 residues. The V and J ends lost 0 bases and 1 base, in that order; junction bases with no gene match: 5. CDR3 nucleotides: TGCGCCAGCAGCTTGGAACTAGCGGGAGGCGGTTCCTACAATGAGCAGTTCTTC. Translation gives CASSLELAGGGSYNEQFF.

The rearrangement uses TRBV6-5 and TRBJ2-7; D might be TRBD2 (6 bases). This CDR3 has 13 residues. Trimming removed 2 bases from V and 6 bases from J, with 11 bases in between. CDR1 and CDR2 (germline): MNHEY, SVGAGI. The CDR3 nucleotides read TGTGCCAGCAGTTACCGAGGGGAGGCCGAGCAGTACTTC. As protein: CASSYRGEAEQYF.

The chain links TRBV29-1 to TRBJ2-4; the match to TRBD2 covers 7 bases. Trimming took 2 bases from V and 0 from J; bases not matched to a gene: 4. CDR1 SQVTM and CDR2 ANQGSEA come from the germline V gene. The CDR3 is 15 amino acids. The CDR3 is CSVESGGIAKNIQYF. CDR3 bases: TGCAGCGTTGAATCGGGGGGAATAGCCAAAAACATTCAGTACTTC.

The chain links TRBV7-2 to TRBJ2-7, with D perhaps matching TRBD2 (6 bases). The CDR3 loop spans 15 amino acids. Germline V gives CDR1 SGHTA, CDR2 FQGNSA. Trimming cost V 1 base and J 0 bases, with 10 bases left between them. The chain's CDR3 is CASSLETSASYEQYF. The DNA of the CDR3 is TGTGCCAGCAGCTTAGAGACTAGTGCCTCCTACGAGCAGTACTTC.

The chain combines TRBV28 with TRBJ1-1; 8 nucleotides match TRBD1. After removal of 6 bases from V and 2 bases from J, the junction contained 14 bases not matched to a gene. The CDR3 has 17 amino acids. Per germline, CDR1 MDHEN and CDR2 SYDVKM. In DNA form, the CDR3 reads TGTGCCAGCAGACTGATTTGGACAGGGAGGGGTAACACTGAAGCTTTCTTT. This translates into CASRLIWTGRGNTEAFF.

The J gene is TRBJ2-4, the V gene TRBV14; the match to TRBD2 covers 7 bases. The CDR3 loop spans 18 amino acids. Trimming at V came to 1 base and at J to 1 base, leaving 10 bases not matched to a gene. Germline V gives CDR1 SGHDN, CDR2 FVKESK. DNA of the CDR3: TGTGCCAGCAGCCAAGGGGCGGCGGGAGTAGTCGCCAAAAACATTCAGTACTTC. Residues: CASSQGAAGVVAKNIQYF.

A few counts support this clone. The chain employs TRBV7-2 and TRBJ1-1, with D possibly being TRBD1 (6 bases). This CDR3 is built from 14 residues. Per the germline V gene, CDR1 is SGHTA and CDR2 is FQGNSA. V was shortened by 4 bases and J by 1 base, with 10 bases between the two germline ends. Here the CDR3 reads CASSSEGENTEAFF. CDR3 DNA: TGTGCCAGCAGCTCTGAGGGGGAGAACACTGAAGCTTTCTTT.

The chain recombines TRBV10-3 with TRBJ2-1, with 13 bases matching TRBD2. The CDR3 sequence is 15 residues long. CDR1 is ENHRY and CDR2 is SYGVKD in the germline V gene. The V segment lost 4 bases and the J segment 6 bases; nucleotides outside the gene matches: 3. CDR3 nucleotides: TGTGCCATCAGTGGGGGACTAGCGGGGACCAATGAGCAGTTCTTC. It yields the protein CAISGGLAGTNEQFF.

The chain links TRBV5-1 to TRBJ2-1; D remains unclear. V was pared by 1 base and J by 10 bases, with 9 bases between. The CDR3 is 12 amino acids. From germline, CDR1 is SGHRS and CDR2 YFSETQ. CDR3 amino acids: CASSLSVQEQFF. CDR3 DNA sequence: TGCGCCAGCAGCTTGTCGGTCCAAGAGCAGTTCTTC. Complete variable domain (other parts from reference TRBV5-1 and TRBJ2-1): KAGVTQTPRYLIKTRGQQVTLSCSPISGHRSVSWYQQTPGQGLQFLFEYFSETQRNKGNFPGRFSGRQFSNSRSEMNVSTLELGDSALYLCASSLSVQEQFFGPGTRLTVL.

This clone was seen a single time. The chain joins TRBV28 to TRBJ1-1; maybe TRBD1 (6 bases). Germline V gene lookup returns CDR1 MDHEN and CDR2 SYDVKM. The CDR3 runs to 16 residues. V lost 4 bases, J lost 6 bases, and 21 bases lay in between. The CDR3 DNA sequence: TGTGCCAGCAGTTACCCTAGCGTGGGGGGCAAGGCTGAAGCTTTCTTT. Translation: CASSYPSVGGKAEAFF.

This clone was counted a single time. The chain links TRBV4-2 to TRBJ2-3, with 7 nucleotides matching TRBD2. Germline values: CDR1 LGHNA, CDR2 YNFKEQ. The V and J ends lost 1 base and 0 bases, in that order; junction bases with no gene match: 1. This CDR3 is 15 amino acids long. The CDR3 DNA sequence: TGTGCCAGCAGCCAAGTAGCGGGTAGCACAGATACGCAGTATTTT. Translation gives CASSQVAGSTDTQYF.

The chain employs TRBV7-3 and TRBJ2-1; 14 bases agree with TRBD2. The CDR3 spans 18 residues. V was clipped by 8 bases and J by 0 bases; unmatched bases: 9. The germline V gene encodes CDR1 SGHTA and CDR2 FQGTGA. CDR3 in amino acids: CASGPGLAGADSYNEQFF. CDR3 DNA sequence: TGTGCCAGCGGCCCGGGACTAGCGGGAGCCGACTCCTACAATGAGCAGTTCTTC.

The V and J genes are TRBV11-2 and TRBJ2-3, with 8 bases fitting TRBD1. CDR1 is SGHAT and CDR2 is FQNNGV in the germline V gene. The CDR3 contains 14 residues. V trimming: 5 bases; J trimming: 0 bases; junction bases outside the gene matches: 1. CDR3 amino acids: CASSRDRSTDTQYF. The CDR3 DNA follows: TGTGCCAGCAGCCGGGACAGGAGCACAGATACGCAGTATTTT.

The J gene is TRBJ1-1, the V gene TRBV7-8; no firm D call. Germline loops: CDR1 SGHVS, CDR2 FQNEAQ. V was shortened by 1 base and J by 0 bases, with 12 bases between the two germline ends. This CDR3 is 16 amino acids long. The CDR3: CASSLVLGPLNTEAFF. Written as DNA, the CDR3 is TGTGCCAGCAGCTTAGTGCTGGGCCCTTTGAACACTGAAGCTTTCTTT. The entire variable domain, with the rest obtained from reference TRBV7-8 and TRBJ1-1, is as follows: GAGVSQSPRYKVAKRGQDVALRCDPISGHVSLFWYQQALGQGPEFLTYFQNEAQLDKSGLPSDRFFAERPEGSVSTLKIQRTQQEDSAVYLCASSLVLGPLNTEAFFGQGTRLTVV.

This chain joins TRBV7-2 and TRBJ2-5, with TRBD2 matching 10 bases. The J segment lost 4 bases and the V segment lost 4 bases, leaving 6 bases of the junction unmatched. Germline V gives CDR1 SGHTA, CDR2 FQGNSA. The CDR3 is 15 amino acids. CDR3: CASSSLAGVSETQYF. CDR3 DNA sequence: TGTGCCAGCAGCTCCCTAGCGGGAGTGTCAGAGACCCAGTACTTC.